A selection of T cell receptor beta chains follows, all from one sample in a study of blood T cell repertoires in COVID-19. Measured with immunoSEQ multiplex PCR; TCRdb has only the in-frame clones, and not every one. The sample yields about 230,000 clones, roughly 79% seen once. Sequencing was done on a sample of peripheral blood. These receptor sequences come from a woman aged 80 or over with COVID-19, enrolled during active disease. CDR3s include the opening cysteine and the closing phenylalanine or tryptophan. Each record gives: V gene, J gene, clone size, D gene, CDR3 DNA, CDR3 protein. The D gene is left open where the match is weak. Size values are once, few and many counts, or a class for expanded clones, and some rows have none.

v_call: TRBV19; j_call: TRBJ2-2; clone_size: few; d_call: NA; cdr3_nt: TGTGCCAGTAGTATGTCGACCGGGTCAAACACCGGGGAGCTGTTTTTT; cdr3_aa: CASSMSTGSNTGELFF
v_call: TRBV9; j_call: TRBJ1-1; clone_size: NA; d_call: NA; cdr3_nt: TGTGCCAGCAGCGTTAGGGGGAACATGAACACTGAAGCTTTCTTT; cdr3_aa: CASSVRGNMNTEAFF
v_call: TRBV6-5; j_call: TRBJ1-5; clone_size: few; d_call: TRBD1; cdr3_nt: TGTGCCAGCAGTCCGACAGGGGTCTCGCCCCAGCATTTT; cdr3_aa: CASSPTGVSPQHF
v_call: TRBV7-2; j_call: TRBJ1-4; clone_size: NA; d_call: TRBD1; cdr3_nt: TGTGCCAGCAGACACGGACAGGGTGTGGAAAAACTGTTTTTT; cdr3_aa: CASRHGQGVEKLFF
v_call: TRBV29-1; j_call: TRBJ2-5; clone_size: NA; d_call: NA; cdr3_nt: TGCAGCGTTGTAGCCGGCAATCGGGAGACCCAGTACTTC; cdr3_aa: CSVVAGNRETQYF
v_call: TRBV19; j_call: TRBJ2-1; clone_size: NA; d_call: TRBD2; cdr3_nt: TGTGCCAGTCGGGGGGGGAGCTCCTACAATGAGCAGTTCTTC; cdr3_aa: CASRGGSSYNEQFF
v_call: TRBV3-1/TRBV3-2; j_call: TRBJ2-1; clone_size: NA; d_call: NA; cdr3_nt: TGTGCCAGCAGTCCTAAAAAACTAGTCTCCTCCTACAATGAGCAGTTCTTC; cdr3_aa: CASSPKKLVSSYNEQFF
v_call: TRBV28; j_call: TRBJ2-3; clone_size: NA; d_call: NA; cdr3_nt: TGTGCCAGCAGTTCCCCCGGAACTAGTCGGAATACGCAGTATTTT; cdr3_aa: CASSSPGTSRNTQYF
v_call: TRBV2; j_call: TRBJ1-2; clone_size: NA; d_call: TRBD1; cdr3_nt: TGTGCCAGCAGTGTGACAGGGGACTATGGCTACACCTTC; cdr3_aa: CASSVTGDYGYTF
v_call: TRBV2; j_call: TRBJ1-5; clone_size: NA; d_call: TRBD1; cdr3_nt: TGTGCCAGCAGGGGGACAGTTGGTCAGCCCCAGCATTTT; cdr3_aa: CASRGTVGQPQHF
v_call: TRBV7-9; j_call: TRBJ1-1; clone_size: NA; d_call: NA; cdr3_nt: TGTGCCAGCAGCTTAGTTGCAGGGAACACTGAAGCTTTCTTT; cdr3_aa: CASSLVAGNTEAFF
v_call: TRBV7-3; j_call: TRBJ2-1; clone_size: NA; d_call: TRBD2; cdr3_nt: TGTGCCAGCAGCAAGACCCAGACTAGCGGGAGGGCGGGGCAGTATGAGCAGTTCTTC; cdr3_aa: CASSKTQTSGRAGQYEQFF
v_call: TRBV30; j_call: TRBJ1-5; clone_size: once; d_call: NA; cdr3_nt: TGTGCCTGGAGTGTACGTAGATCGGATCAGCCCCAGCATTTT; cdr3_aa: CAWSVRRSDQPQHF
v_call: TRBV6-6; j_call: TRBJ1-2; clone_size: NA; d_call: NA; cdr3_nt: TGTGCCACCTCGACAGGATCTAACTATGGCTACACCTTC; cdr3_aa: CATSTGSNYGYTF
v_call: TRBV7-2; j_call: TRBJ2-1; clone_size: NA; d_call: TRBD2; cdr3_nt: TGTGCCAGCAGCTTGGGGACTAGCGGGATTCTGAATGAGCAGTTCTTC; cdr3_aa: CASSLGTSGILNEQFF
v_call: TRBV6-5; j_call: TRBJ2-5; clone_size: NA; d_call: TRBD1; cdr3_nt: TGTGCCAGCAGTTACTCGGGACAGGGGGCTTCGGGGACCCAGTACTTC; cdr3_aa: CASSYSGQGASGTQYF
v_call: TRBV20-1; j_call: TRBJ1-4; clone_size: few; d_call: TRBD1; cdr3_nt: TGCAGTGCTAGTGAAGGTCTCGGCGTCTTGGAACCGGACAGGGGGAGACTGGAAAAACTGTTTTTT; cdr3_aa: CSASEGLGVLEPDRGRLEKLFF
v_call: TRBV7-8; j_call: TRBJ2-6; clone_size: NA; d_call: NA; cdr3_nt: TGTGCCAGCAGCCCTCGGGGCTCTGGGGCCAACGTCCTGACTTTC; cdr3_aa: CASSPRGSGANVLTF
v_call: TRBV29-1; j_call: TRBJ1-2; clone_size: NA; d_call: TRBD1; cdr3_nt: TGCAGCGTGGCCACAGGGGAGCAAGGCTACACCTTC; cdr3_aa: CSVATGEQGYTF
v_call: TRBV2; j_call: TRBJ2-7; clone_size: NA; d_call: NA; cdr3_nt: TGTGCCAGCAGTGCTTCCTACGAGCAGTACTTC; cdr3_aa: CASSASYEQYF
v_call: TRBV6-5; j_call: TRBJ1-1; clone_size: NA; d_call: TRBD1; cdr3_nt: TGTGCCAGCAGTTACCGAATGACAGGGGGGTTCACTGAAGCTTTCTTT; cdr3_aa: CASSYRMTGGFTEAFF
v_call: TRBV11-3; j_call: TRBJ2-7; clone_size: NA; d_call: NA; cdr3_nt: TGTGCCAGCAGCTTACAGGCAGGGAACTACGAGCAGTACTTC; cdr3_aa: CASSLQAGNYEQYF
v_call: TRBV6-2/TRBV6-3; j_call: TRBJ1-2; clone_size: NA; d_call: NA; cdr3_nt: TGTGCCAGCAGTTACCCCAGGAACCTCTATGGCTACACCTTC; cdr3_aa: CASSYPRNLYGYTF
v_call: TRBV6-6; j_call: TRBJ1-1; clone_size: once; d_call: NA; cdr3_nt: TGTGCCAGCAGTTACTCGAGACAGCCGCCTGAAGCTTTCTTT; cdr3_aa: CASSYSRQPPEAFF
v_call: TRBV27; j_call: TRBJ2-7; clone_size: few; d_call: NA; cdr3_nt: TGTGCCAGCAGTTTAGATGGGGGGGGCACCTACGAGCAGTACTTC; cdr3_aa: CASSLDGGGTYEQYF
v_call: TRBV4-3; j_call: TRBJ1-4; clone_size: few; d_call: NA; cdr3_nt: TGCGCCAGCAGCCAAGCAGGGGCATCTAATGAAAAACTGTTTTTT; cdr3_aa: CASSQAGASNEKLFF
v_call: TRBV30; j_call: TRBJ2-4; clone_size: NA; d_call: NA; cdr3_nt: TGTGCCTGCAACTCGGGAGTTGGGAAAAACATTCAGTACTTC; cdr3_aa: CACNSGVGKNIQYF
v_call: TRBV18; j_call: TRBJ1-5; clone_size: NA; d_call: NA; cdr3_nt: TGTGCCAGCTCACCAAGCAGGGGTAATCAGCCCCAGCATTTT; cdr3_aa: CASSPSRGNQPQHF
v_call: TRBV28; j_call: TRBJ2-3; clone_size: NA; d_call: TRBD2; cdr3_nt: TGTGCCAGCAGTCGACTAGCAAAGAGCACAGATACGCAGTATTTT; cdr3_aa: CASSRLAKSTDTQYF
v_call: TRBV5-1; j_call: TRBJ2-2; clone_size: once; d_call: NA; cdr3_nt: TGCGCCAGCAGCTTCCCGAGTTCGAACACCGGGGAGCTGTTTTTT; cdr3_aa: CASSFPSSNTGELFF
v_call: TRBV28; j_call: TRBJ2-5; clone_size: NA; d_call: TRBD1; cdr3_nt: TGTGCCAGCACTCCGGGACAGTATAGAGAGACCCAGTACTTC; cdr3_aa: CASTPGQYRETQYF
v_call: TRBV11-2; j_call: TRBJ2-2; clone_size: NA; d_call: TRBD2; cdr3_nt: TGTGCCAGCAGCCTGGGACTAGCGAAGAACACCGGGGAGCTGTTTTTT; cdr3_aa: CASSLGLAKNTGELFF
v_call: TRBV24-1; j_call: TRBJ2-1; clone_size: NA; d_call: NA; cdr3_nt: TGTGCCACCAGTGATTGGGGCGGGGACAGTTTGGCGAATCATGAGCAGTTCTTC; cdr3_aa: CATSDWGGDSLANHEQFF
v_call: TRBV28; j_call: TRBJ1-2; clone_size: NA; d_call: NA; cdr3_nt: TGTGCCAGCAGTCCATCCGCAGGAACATATGGCTACACCTTC; cdr3_aa: CASSPSAGTYGYTF
v_call: TRBV6-2/TRBV6-3; j_call: TRBJ1-1; clone_size: NA; d_call: TRBD1; cdr3_nt: TGTGCCAGCAGTTACGGACAGGGGAGCACTGAAGCTTTCTTT; cdr3_aa: CASSYGQGSTEAFF
v_call: TRBV27; j_call: TRBJ2-2; clone_size: once; d_call: NA; cdr3_nt: TGTGCCAGCAGTCCCCGGGGCGGGGAGCTGTTTTTT; cdr3_aa: CASSPRGGELFF
v_call: TRBV19; j_call: TRBJ1-5; clone_size: once; d_call: NA; cdr3_nt: TGTGCCAGTAGTGCGGGGCTCTATAGCAATCAGCCCCAGCATTTT; cdr3_aa: CASSAGLYSNQPQHF
v_call: TRBV27; j_call: TRBJ2-1; clone_size: NA; d_call: NA; cdr3_nt: TGTGCCAGCAGCACTCGACAGGGAGGTTTCGACAATGAGCAGTTCTTC; cdr3_aa: CASSTRQGGFDNEQFF
v_call: TRBV4-2; j_call: TRBJ2-1; clone_size: few; d_call: TRBD2; cdr3_nt: TGTGCCAGCAGCCAAGGGGTAGCGGGAGCAGGGAACAATGAGCAGTTCTTC; cdr3_aa: CASSQGVAGAGNNEQFF
v_call: TRBV7-8; j_call: TRBJ2-1; clone_size: NA; d_call: NA; cdr3_nt: TGTGCCAGCAGCTTAGCAGAGAGCTACAATGAGCAGTTCTTC; cdr3_aa: CASSLAESYNEQFF
v_call: TRBV28; j_call: TRBJ2-2; clone_size: NA; d_call: TRBD2; cdr3_nt: TGTGCCAGCAGTTCACCGGGACTAGCGGGAGGGCCCGGGGAGCTGTTTTTT; cdr3_aa: CASSSPGLAGGPGELFF
v_call: TRBV3-1/TRBV3-2; j_call: TRBJ1-1; clone_size: NA; d_call: NA; cdr3_nt: TGTGCCAGCAGCCAAGGGGGGGGAGCTTTCTTT; cdr3_aa: CASSQGGGAFF
v_call: TRBV19; j_call: TRBJ2-2; clone_size: NA; d_call: NA; cdr3_nt: TGTGCCAGTAGTATGATCGGTCCGAACACCGGGGAGCTGTTTTTT; cdr3_aa: CASSMIGPNTGELFF
v_call: TRBV5-1; j_call: TRBJ2-7; clone_size: few; d_call: TRBD1; cdr3_nt: TGCGCCAGCAGCCCACGGACAGGGGGTTACGAGCAGTACTTC; cdr3_aa: CASSPRTGGYEQYF
v_call: TRBV11-1; j_call: TRBJ2-7; clone_size: NA; d_call: TRBD1; cdr3_nt: TGTGCCAGCAGCTCCCGGGACAGGTCCACCTACGAGCAGTACTTC; cdr3_aa: CASSSRDRSTYEQYF
v_call: TRBV5-4; j_call: TRBJ1-1; clone_size: NA; d_call: NA; cdr3_nt: TGTGCCAGCAGCCCGAGACAGATGGGGACTGAAGCTTTCTTT; cdr3_aa: CASSPRQMGTEAFF
v_call: TRBV5-1; j_call: TRBJ2-6; clone_size: NA; d_call: NA; cdr3_nt: TGCGCCAGCAGCTTAACCTACAGGGCCGCTGGGGCCAACGTCCTGACTTTC; cdr3_aa: CASSLTYRAAGANVLTF